The present T cell receptor beta chain was sequenced within a study of graft-versus-host responses after intestinal transplantation. Broader study findings: Recipient bone marrow held GvH clones, some seen earlier in ileum or blood.

Method: immunoSEQ multiplex PCR; TCRdb's copy keeps in-frame clones and lacks some. This table holds 20,000 or so clones, roughly 86% found once. The germline gives CDR1 MNHNS, CDR2 SASEGT. This CDR3 comprises 15 residues. The ends were cut back, 3 bases at V and 6 bases at J, with 15 bases in the middle. As regards this clone: Its antigen is not identified.

The clonotype originates from a human patient who received an intestinal transplant, so some T cells may come from the graft donor. Sample: bone marrow, taken roughly 19 weeks after transplant. The chain links TRBV6-1 to TRBJ2-1; TRBD2 might be the D (5 bases). Here the CDR3 DNA reads TGTGCCAGCAGTGATCTGGCGGCGGGCTCCAATGAGCAGTTCTTC. Translation: CASSDLAAGSNEQFF.